Listed below are T cell receptor beta chains from one sample, sequenced in a study of response to subunit inactivated influenza vaccine. TCRdb processed the RT-PCR reads anew with MiXCR; each CDR3 protein has one entry. The sample contains under 550,000 distinct CDR3 sequences, 6.5% to 8% of which appear only once. Specimen: PBMCs from blood, collected less than 30 months after vaccination. All receptors derive from a man aged 45 to 75 who received an inactivated influenza vaccine. CDR3s include the opening cysteine and the closing phenylalanine or tryptophan. The order of the fields is clone size, V gene, J gene, D gene, CDR3 protein, CDR3 DNA. A D gene is named only where the DNA matches it firmly. Rows give clone size only sometimes, using once, few, many, or a class for an expanded clone.

>few|TRBV6-1|TRBJ2-7|TRBD2
CASRRGGIYEQYF
TGTGCCAGCAGACGGGGGGGAATCTACGAGCAGTACTTC
>many|TRBV5-1|TRBJ2-3|TRBD2
CASSFGLAKTDTQYF
TGCGCCAGCAGCTTCGGACTAGCAAAAACAGATACGCAGTATTTT
>few|TRBV2|TRBJ2-1|.
CASAGQQSYNEQFF
TGTGCCAGCGCGGGACAGCAATCCTACAATGAGCAGTTCTTC
>few|TRBV24-1|TRBJ2-5|TRBD1
CATSDPGGQETQYF
TGTGCCACCAGTGATCCAGGGGGCCAAGAGACCCAGTACTTC
>few|TRBV29-1|TRBJ2-7|TRBD1
CSGDRGLDYEQYF
TGCAGCGGTGACAGGGGGCTCGACTACGAGCAGTACTTC
>many|TRBV10-3|TRBJ1-6|TRBD1
CASGQDNSPLHF
TGTGCCAGCGGACAGGATAATTCACCCCTCCACTTT
>.|TRBV7-9|TRBJ1-4|TRBD1
CASSALTGAWEKLFF
TGTGCCAGCAGCGCGCTGACAGGGGCATGGGAAAAACTGTTTTTT
>many|TRBV20-1|TRBJ2-7|TRBD1
CSAPTGQGAGEQYF
TGCAGTGCCCCAACGGGACAGGGGGCTGGTGAGCAGTACTTC
>few|TRBV20-1|TRBJ1-1|TRBD1
CSARVGGTANTEAFF
TGCAGTGCTAGGGTTGGTGGGACAGCGAACACTGAAGCTTTCTTT
>.|TRBV10-1|TRBJ1-5|.
CASSPGGSQPQHF
TGCGCCAGCAGTCCGGGGGGGAGTCAGCCCCAGCATTTT
>.|TRBV12-3/TRBV12-4|TRBJ1-1|.
CASSSGFSTEAFF
TGTGCCAGCAGCTCAGGGTTCAGCACTGAAGCTTTCTTT
>many|TRBV10-3|TRBJ2-1|TRBD2
CAISASGGTPNEQFF
TGTGCCATCAGTGCTAGCGGGGGGACCCCCAATGAGCAGTTCTTC
>few|TRBV12-3/TRBV12-4|TRBJ1-2|.
CASSPTRVNYGYTF
TGTGCCAGCAGCCCCACCAGGGTGAACTATGGCTACACCTTC
>many|TRBV28|TRBJ1-5|.
CAGNWDSNQPQHF
TGTGCCGGCAATTGGGACAGCAATCAGCCCCAGCATTTT
>few|TRBV18|TRBJ2-7|TRBD1
CASSPLPGQGTVEQYF
TGTGCCAGCTCACCACTGCCGGGACAGGGCACGGTCGAGCAGTACTTC
>many|TRBV4-1|TRBJ2-7|.
CASSLQIRGQYEQYF
TGCGCCAGCAGCCTCCAAATTCGGGGACAATACGAGCAGTACTTC
>many|TRBV24-1|TRBJ2-1|.
CATSDPGGSRYNEQFF
TGTGCCACCAGTGACCCTGGGGGGAGTAGGTATAATGAGCAGTTCTTC
>many|TRBV5-1|TRBJ2-5|.
CASSPIAGPREQTQYF
TGCGCCAGCAGCCCAATCGCCGGACCCCGGGAACAGACCCAGTACTTC
>many|TRBV12-3/TRBV12-4|TRBJ2-7|TRBD1
CASSSDGQAIEQYF
TGTGCCAGCAGTTCCGATGGACAGGCTATCGAGCAGTACTTC
>many|TRBV5-1|TRBJ1-2|.
CASSLAPTGGYTF
TGCGCCAGCAGCCTCGCCCCGACAGGAGGCTACACCTTC
>.|TRBV20-1|TRBJ1-5|.
CSGQANSNQPQHF
TGCAGTGGACAGGCTAATAGCAATCAGCCCCAGCATTTT
>few|TRBV4-3|TRBJ2-7|.
CASSHLPGDSYEQYF
TGCGCCAGCAGCCACCTCCCCGGGGACTCCTACGAGCAGTACTTC
>many|TRBV29-1|TRBJ1-1|TRBD1
CSVTGGRGTEAFF
TGCAGCGTAACAGGGGGCAGGGGCACTGAAGCTTTCTTT
>few|TRBV20-1|TRBJ2-5|.
CSAKSRGETQYF
TGCAGTGCTAAATCCAGGGGAGAGACCCAGTACTTC
>.|TRBV4-1|TRBJ1-1|.
CASSHLSGVRGVNTEAFF
TGCGCCAGCAGCCATCTATCAGGAGTGAGAGGGGTGAACACTGAAGCTTTCTTT
>.|TRBV6-6|TRBJ2-7|.
CASSGDRHYEQYF
TGTGCCAGTTCAGGGGACCGGCACTACGAGCAGTACTTC
>.|TRBV27|TRBJ2-2|TRBD2
CASSTIAGESTGELFF
TGTGCCAGCAGTACCATAGCGGGAGAGTCCACCGGGGAGCTGTTTTTT
>.|TRBV10-3|TRBJ2-2|.
CAISEGLRERWELFF
TGTGCCATCAGTGAGGGCTTAAGGGAGAGATGGGAGCTGTTTTTT
>.|TRBV4-1|TRBJ1-5|.
CASSQVQGRGGNQPQHF
TGCGCCAGCAGCCAAGTCCAGGGCAGGGGAGGGAATCAGCCCCAGCATTTT
>many|TRBV12-3/TRBV12-4|TRBJ1-2|TRBD1
CASSFYGQGAYGYTF
TGTGCCAGCAGTTTTTACGGACAGGGCGCCTATGGCTACACCTTC
>few|TRBV10-3|TRBJ2-1|TRBD1
CAISGRSTGAEQFF
TGTGCCATCAGTGGTCGGTCGACAGGGGCTGAGCAGTTCTTC
>few|TRBV20-1|TRBJ2-3|.
CSARDLAKSTDTQYF
TGCAGTGCTAGAGATCTAGCGAAGAGCACAGATACGCAGTATTTT
>many|TRBV6-2/TRBV6-3|TRBJ2-3|.
CASSPRTSTDTQYF
TGTGCCAGCTCCCCGAGGACTAGCACAGATACGCAGTATTTT
>many|TRBV5-1|TRBJ2-3|.
CASSRTRSPDTQYF
TGCGCCAGCAGTCGGACAAGAAGTCCAGATACGCAGTATTTT
>many|TRBV20-1|TRBJ2-1|.
CSATGLALHNEQFF
TGCAGTGCTACAGGGCTAGCGCTGCACAATGAGCAGTTCTTC
>.|TRBV18|TRBJ2-7|.
CASSPIGDLDYEQYF
TGTGCCAGCTCACCCATCGGAGACTTAGACTACGAGCAGTACTTC
>many|TRBV6-2/TRBV6-3|TRBJ2-7|.
CASTQNLGIEQYF
TGTGCCAGCACTCAAAATTTAGGGATCGAGCAGTACTTC
>many|TRBV20-1|TRBJ2-3|TRBD1
CSAKLGTGTQYF
TGCAGTGCTAAACTCGGGACAGGGACGCAGTATTTT
>.|TRBV4-2|TRBJ2-1|TRBD2
CASSITSGSSYNEQFF
TGTGCCAGCAGCATTACTAGCGGCAGCTCCTACAATGAGCAGTTCTTC
>few|TRBV20-1|TRBJ1-1|TRBD1
CSAKQGPQNTEAFF
TGCAGTGCGAAACAGGGGCCGCAAAACACTGAAGCTTTCTTT
>many|TRBV9|TRBJ2-3|TRBD2
CASGPAGGADTQYF
TGTGCCTCAGGCCCAGCGGGAGGGGCAGATACGCAGTATTTT
>many|TRBV11-2|TRBJ2-1|.
CASSLAGTVYNEQFF
TGTGCCAGCAGTTTGGCCGGGACTGTGTACAATGAGCAGTTCTTC
>.|TRBV10-3|TRBJ2-7|TRBD2
CAISAGTSGGPKYEQYF
TGTGCCATCAGTGCCGGGACTAGCGGGGGACCCAAATACGAGCAGTACTTC
>.|TRBV7-8|TRBJ2-7|TRBD2
CASAKEAGVTYEQYF
TGTGCCAGTGCCAAGGAGGCGGGGGTAACCTACGAGCAGTACTTC